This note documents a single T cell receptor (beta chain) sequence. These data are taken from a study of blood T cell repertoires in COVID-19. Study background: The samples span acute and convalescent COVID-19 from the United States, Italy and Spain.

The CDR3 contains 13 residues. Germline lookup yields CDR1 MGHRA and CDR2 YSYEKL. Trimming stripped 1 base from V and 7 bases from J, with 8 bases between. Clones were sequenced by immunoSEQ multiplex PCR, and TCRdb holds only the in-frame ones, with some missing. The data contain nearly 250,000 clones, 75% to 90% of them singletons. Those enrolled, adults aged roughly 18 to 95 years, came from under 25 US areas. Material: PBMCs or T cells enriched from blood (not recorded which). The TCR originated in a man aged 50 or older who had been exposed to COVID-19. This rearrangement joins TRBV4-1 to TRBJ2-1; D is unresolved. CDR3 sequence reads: CASSQVRWNEQFF. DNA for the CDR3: TGCGCCAGCAGCCAAGTTCGGTGGAATGAGCAGTTCTTC.